The 2 T cell receptor beta chains presented below share a single source sample, sequenced in a study of blood T cell repertoires in COVID-19. Generated by immunoSEQ multiplex PCR, the TCRdb table keeps only in-frame clones and is missing some. The sample has more than 50,000 clones, about 70% seen once. The sequenced material came from peripheral blood. These receptors were obtained from a woman in her 70s with acute or convalescent COVID-19.

The chain has TRBV5-1 and TRBJ2-3; 11 bases fit TRBD2. This CDR3 has 15 residues. Germline trimming cut 6 bases from V and 6 bases from J; bases unmatched to any gene: 9. The germline V gene has CDR1 SGHRS and CDR2 YFSETQ. CDR3 residues: CASKRVAGGPDTQYF. CDR3 nucleotide sequence: TGCGCCAGCAAACGAGTAGCGGGGGGGCCGGATACGCAGTATTTT.

The chain is built from TRBV2 and TRBJ1-2; D possibly corresponds to TRBD1 (5 bases). Germline CDR1 reads SNHLY; CDR2 reads FYNNEI. Trimming removed 9 bases at V and 5 bases at J, with 19 bases between. The CDR3 totals 14 residues. CDR3 sequence: CARQDPLRSYGYTF. The CDR3 DNA reads as TGTGCCAGACAGGACCCTTTAAGATCATATGGCTACACCTTC.